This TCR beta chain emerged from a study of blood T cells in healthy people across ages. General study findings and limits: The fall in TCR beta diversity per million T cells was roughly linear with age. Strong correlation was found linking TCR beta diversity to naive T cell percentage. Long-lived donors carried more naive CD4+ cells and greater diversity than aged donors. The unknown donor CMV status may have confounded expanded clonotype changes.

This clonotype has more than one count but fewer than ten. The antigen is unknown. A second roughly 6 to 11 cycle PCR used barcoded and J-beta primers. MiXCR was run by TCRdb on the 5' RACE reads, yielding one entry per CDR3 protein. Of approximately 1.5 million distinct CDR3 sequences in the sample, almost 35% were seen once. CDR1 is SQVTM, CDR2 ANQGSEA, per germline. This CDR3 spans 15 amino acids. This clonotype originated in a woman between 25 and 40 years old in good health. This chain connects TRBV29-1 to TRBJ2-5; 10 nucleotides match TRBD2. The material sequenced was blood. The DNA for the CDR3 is TGCAGTCTTATTACACCGGGACTAGCGATGGAGACCCAGTACTTC. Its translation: CSLITPGLAMETQYF.